One and the same sample provided the 23 T cell receptor beta chains below, sequenced in a study of cytomegalovirus exposure and HLA in healthy donors. The PCR employed 60 Vbeta primers together with 13 Jbeta primers. Data came from immunoSEQ multiplex PCR; TCRdb stores just in-frame clones and leaves some out. The table for this sample gives approximately 130,000 clones. Sequenced input: PBMCs. The source is an older woman in good health and CMV-seronegative.

The chain joins TRBV10-1 to TRBJ2-7, with TRBD2 as a possible D gene (6 bases). In germline, CDR1 is WNHNN, CDR2 SYGVQD (reference sequence). This CDR3 region has 14 residues. V dropped 5 bases and J dropped 5 bases, with 16 bases sitting between them. CDR3 region: CASSMTRSIDEQYF. The CDR3 DNA is TGCGCCAGCAGTATGACTAGGAGTATCGACGAGCAGTACTTC.

This CDR3 is CASKGQGHYGYTF. The CDR3 DNA is TGTGCCAGCAAGGGACAGGGGCACTATGGCTACACCTTC. The chain couples TRBV2 to TRBJ1-2; the match to TRBD1 covers 10 bases. The V and J ends lost 7 bases and 3 bases, in that order; junction bases with no gene match: 2. CDR3 length: 13 amino acids. Germline loops: CDR1 SNHLY, CDR2 FYNNEI.

The chain has TRBV27 and TRBJ1-6, with 7 nucleotides matching TRBD1. After removal of 3 bases from V and 10 bases from J, the junction contained 12 bases not matched to a gene. The CDR3 sequence is 16 residues long. Germline V gene lookup returns CDR1 MNHEY and CDR2 SMNVEV (reference sequence). CDR3 sequence reads: CASSFRTGAGASPLHF. CDR3 sequence (DNA): TGTGCCAGCAGTTTCAGAACAGGGGCAGGGGCCTCACCCCTCCACTTT.

Of note for this clone: Sequence at one end of the junction differs from germline and may be a read error. This chain links TRBV5-6 with TRBJ2-7; 7 nucleotides align to TRBD1. The germline gives CDR1 SGHDT, CDR2 YYEEEE. CDR3 length: 15 residues. Here the CDR3 reads CASSLAGTASSEQYF. The CDR3 DNA sequence: TGTGCCAGCAGCTTGGCCGGGACAGCCTCCTCCGAGCAGTACTTC.

This chain links TRBV5-1 with TRBJ2-5; D perhaps matches TRBD2 (6 bases). V was trimmed by 4 bases and J by 5 bases, leaving 12 bases between them. CDR3 length equals 13 residues. Germline values: CDR1 SGHRS, CDR2 YFSETQ. CDR3 coding DNA: TGCGCCAGCAGCAGGGAGGTTGCGGAGACCCAGTACTTC. This codes for CASSREVAETQYF.

The V call is TRBV28, the J call TRBJ1-5, with D perhaps matching TRBD1 (6 bases). The V gene's germline CDR1 is MDHEN and CDR2 SYDVKM. The CDR3 is 16 residues long. The V end was cut by 6 bases, the J end by 0 bases, with 15 bases between. The CDR3 protein is CASSPRQGSSNQPQHF. In nucleotides, the CDR3 is TGTGCCAGCAGCCCTCGGCAGGGGAGTAGCAATCAGCCCCAGCATTTT. The whole variable domain, remainder taken from reference TRBV28 and TRBJ1-5, is DVKVTQSSRYLVKRTGEKVFLECVQDMDHENMFWYRQDPGLGLRLIYFSYDVKMKEKGDIPEGYSVSREKKERFSLILESASTNQTSMYLCASSPRQGSSNQPQHFGDGTRLSIL.

CDR3 amino acids: CASSFVARETQYF. In DNA form, the CDR3 reads TGTGCCAGCAGTTTTGTCGCGCGGGAGACCCAGTACTTC. V is TRBV27 and J is TRBJ2-5; D remains unclear. The CDR3 consists of 13 residues. Germline lookup yields CDR1 MNHEY and CDR2 SMNVEV (reference sequence). The germline V and J ends were trimmed by 3 bases and 5 bases, with 10 bases remaining between them.

For this clone: This specimen includes other DNA sequences encoding the same CDR3. This chain joins TRBV29-1 and TRBJ1-5; 8 nucleotides line up with TRBD1. The CDR3 is made up of 12 amino acids. Trimming removed 4 bases from V and 4 bases from J; junction bases left unmatched: 0. CDR1 and CDR2 from the germline V gene are SQVTM and ANQGSEA. The CDR3 spells CSVGTGNQPQHF. DNA for the CDR3: TGCAGCGTTGGGACAGGGAATCAGCCCCAGCATTTT.

This sequence joins TRBV19 and TRBJ2-5; 15 bases are a match to TRBD2. Judging by the DNA end, TRBJ2-7 fits better; the J call may be wrong. Germline loops: CDR1 LNHDA, CDR2 SQIVND (reference sequence). This CDR3 is 16 amino acids long. CDR3 loop: CASSAGLAGGWYEQYF. For the CDR3, the DNA is TGTGCCAGTAGTGCGGGACTAGCGGGAGGCTGGTACGAGCAGTACTTC.

This chain connects TRBV10-3 to TRBJ2-3, with D possibly being TRBD2 (6 bases). Trimming removed 0 bases from V and 4 bases from J, with 20 bases in between. Germline V CDR1 and CDR2: ENHRY, SYGVKD. The CDR3 contains 18 residues. The CDR3, as DNA: TGTGCCATCAGTGAGTCGGTAGGGAGGACTACCAGGGCAGATACGCAGTATTTT. This translates into CAISESVGRTTRADTQYF.

The rearrangement links TRBV12-5 to TRBJ2-1, with 8 bases matching TRBD2. V trimming: 0 bases; J trimming: 12 bases; junction bases outside the gene matches: 10. Germline assignment: CDR1 LGHNT and CDR2 FRNRAP. This CDR3 is built from 15 residues. The CDR3 spells CASGLVQGLDGVQFF. The CDR3 nucleotides read TGTGCTAGTGGTTTGGTACAGGGACTAGATGGCGTGCAGTTCTTC. Complete variable domain (other parts from reference TRBV12-5 and TRBJ2-1): DARVTQTPRHKVTEMGQEVTMRCQPILGHNTVFWYRQTMMQGLELLAYFRNRAPLDDSGMPKDRFSAEMPDATLATLKIQPSEPRDSAVYFCASGLVQGLDGVQFFGPGTRLTVL.

The gene calls are TRBV9 and TRBJ2-3, with 9 bases lining up with TRBD2. V shed 2 bases and J 2 bases; nucleotides not matched to a gene: 3. The CDR3 has 15 residues. Germline CDR1 and CDR2: SGDLS and YYNGEE. CDR3 coding DNA: TGTGCCAGCAGCGTTAGCGGGAGAATCACAGATACGCAGTATTTT. Its protein product is CASSVSGRITDTQYF.

The chain uses TRBV7-2 and TRBJ2-3; TRBD2 matches at 8 bases. Germline loops: CDR1 SGHTA, CDR2 FQGNSA. This CDR3 has 14 residues. Trimming at V came to 8 bases and at J to 1 base, leaving 5 bases not matched to a gene. The CDR3 region has the DNA TGTGCCAGCCGTAGAGCGGGGGGCACAGATACGCAGTATTTT. Its protein is CASRRAGGTDTQYF.

The chain has TRBV7-9 and TRBJ1-2; D is possibly TRBD1 (6 bases). The ends were cut back, 3 bases at V and 8 bases at J, with 13 bases in the middle. Germline-derived CDR1 and CDR2 are SEHNR and FQNEAQ (reference sequence). The CDR3 has 13 amino acids. The CDR3 spells CASSFSGDKGYTF. CDR3 coding DNA: TGTGCCAGCAGCTTTTCAGGGGATAAGGGCTACACCTTC.

DNA for the CDR3: TGTGCCAGCAGCTTAGGAATGACAGGGGGCATCACTGAAGCTTTCTTT. Protein product: CASSLGMTGGITEAFF. The chain combines TRBV7-9 with TRBJ1-1; 10 nucleotides line up with TRBD1. Trimming at V came to 1 base and at J to 4 bases, leaving 6 bases not matched to a gene. CDR1 and CDR2 from the germline V gene are SEHNR and FQNEAQ (reference sequence). This CDR3 has 16 amino acids.

The V and J genes are TRBV2 and TRBJ2-3; 11 bases map to TRBD2. Per the germline V gene, CDR1 is SNHLY and CDR2 is FYNNEI. The trim removed 6 bases at V and 5 bases at J, leaving 4 bases unmatched. The CDR3 is 14 amino acids. CDR3 DNA sequence: TGTGCCAGCAGCGGGCTAGCGGGAGGAGATACGCAGTATTTT. Protein: CASSGLAGGDTQYF. Together with reference TRBV2 and TRBJ2-3, the CDR3 gives the full variable domain: EPEVTQTPSHQVTQMGQEVILRCVPISNHLYFYWYRQILGQKVEFLVSFYNNEISEKSEIFDDQFSVERPDGSNFTLKIRSTKLEDSAMYFCASSGLAGGDTQYFGPGTRLTVL.

The chain employs TRBV5-5 and TRBJ1-2; D may be TRBD1 (6 bases). Deletions cut 4 bases from V and 5 bases from J, with 18 bases between. Germline V gene sequence: CDR1 SGHKS, CDR2 YYEKEE (reference sequence). The CDR3 loop spans 15 amino acids. The CDR3: CASSTAGTSSYGYTF. CDR3 nucleotide sequence: TGTGCCAGCAGCACGGCCGGGACATCCTCTTATGGCTACACCTTC.

V is TRBV11-2 and J is TRBJ2-5; 8 bases are a match to TRBD1. Germline V gives CDR1 SGHAT, CDR2 FQNNGV. CDR3 size: 14 residues. V lost 5 bases and J lost 1; bases outside the gene matches: 3. CDR3 nucleotides: TGTGCCAGCAGCCGGGGACAGGCCCAAGAGACCCAGTACTTC. Its protein is CASSRGQAQETQYF.

The CDR3 region has the DNA TGTGCCAGCAGTGAGGCCGGACAAGGGCCCCAGCATTTT. This translates into CASSEAGQGPQHF. The V gene is TRBV2, the J gene TRBJ1-5, with a weak D call TRBD1 (5 bases). With 3 bases removed from V and 9 bases from J, the gap between germline ends came to 12 bases. Germline V gene lookup returns CDR1 SNHLY and CDR2 FYNNEI. The CDR3 is 13 amino acids.

The gene calls are TRBV27 and TRBJ2-7; 8 nucleotides match TRBD2. The CDR3 consists of 14 residues. Germline trimming cut 4 bases from V and 3 bases from J; bases unmatched to any gene: 5. Germline CDR1 MNHEY, CDR2 SMNVEV (reference sequence). The CDR3 here is CASSSGLVSYEQYF. Here the CDR3 DNA reads TGTGCCAGCAGTTCGGGACTAGTAAGCTACGAGCAGTACTTC.

The V and J genes are TRBV28 and TRBJ1-1; 7 bases are shared with TRBD1. V trimming: 7 bases; J trimming: 0 bases; junction bases outside the gene matches: 8. CDR1 and CDR2 from the germline V gene are MDHEN and SYDVKM. The CDR3 sequence is 15 residues long. The CDR3 loop reads CASISTDRMNTEAFF. The CDR3 bases are TGTGCCAGCATTTCAACGGACAGGATGAACACTGAAGCTTTCTTT.

The J gene is TRBJ2-7, the V gene TRBV11-2, with D maybe TRBD2 (5 bases). Germline CDR1 and CDR2: SGHAT and FQNNGV. The CDR3 is 14 residues long. The V and J ends lost 0 bases and 4 bases respectively, with 10 bases between them. The CDR3 protein is CASSLDRLAYEQYF. For the CDR3, the DNA is TGTGCCAGCAGCTTAGATCGGCTAGCATACGAGCAGTACTTC.

As regards this clone: Other nucleotide sequences from this sample produce the same CDR3. The chain couples TRBV29-1 to TRBJ2-7; the D gene is possibly TRBD2 (6 bases). Germline V CDR1 and CDR2: SQVTM, ANQGSEA. The CDR3 is 12 amino acids. V lost 1 base and J lost 7, with 11 bases in between. The CDR3 region has the DNA TGCAGCGTTGAAGTGCTCGGGAGTGAGCAGTACTTC. Translated, it gives CSVEVLGSEQYF.